The entry below describes one T cell receptor (beta chain). Recruits, aged about 18 to 100 years, lived in 24 US areas. Clinical history reported by participants formed the basis on which cohorts were assigned. Cohort 3 recovered donors had two negative PCRs, clearance, or symptom resolution. This entry is derived from a study of blood T cell repertoires in COVID-19. Per the original data handling: Researchers report that nucleated cell counts were estimated from reference gene primer amplification. Assay used: immunoSEQ multiplex PCR; TCRdb lists only in-frame clones, some missing. That table furnishes V, J and clone size, whereas the DNA furnished D and trimming. The sample lists approximately 250,000 clones, 80% to 90% occurring once. V trimming: 0 bases; J trimming: 3 bases; junction bases outside the gene matches: 8. Per germline, CDR1 LGHDT and CDR2 YNNKEL (reference sequence). The CDR3 totals 17 residues.

Specimen: PBMCs or T cells enriched from blood (not recorded which). This chain links TRBV3-1 (or the pseudogene TRBV3-2) with TRBJ2-3; 8 bases align to TRBD1. This sequence was found in a young woman who had recovered from COVID-19. DNA of the CDR3: TGTGCCAGCAGCCAAGATGAAAGCAGGGGGCGAACAGATACGCAGTATTTT. Protein product: CASSQDESRGRTDTQYF.